These T cell receptor beta chains were read from a single sample in a study of OX40 agonist ivuxolimab in advanced cancers. Profiled with immunoSEQ multiplex PCR; TCRdb holds only in-frame clones, not every one. The table records 55,000 to 65,000 clones, about 87% of them present only once. The sequenced sample was CD4+ or CD8+ T cells sorted from blood, obtained in a trial of the OX40 agonist ivuxolimab. The receptors were gathered from an adult with an advanced solid tumor such as melanoma, head and neck, liver or kidney cancer. The CDR3 runs from the conserved cysteine through the conserved F or W. Each record gives: CDR3 protein, CDR3 DNA, clone size, V gene, D gene, J gene, CDR3 length. The D gene is left open where the match is weak. Clone size is shown for a subset of rows, as once, few, many or a class of expanded clone.

CATSRVRRNTEAFF TGTGCCACCAGCAGAGTCCGTAGGAACACTGAAGCTTTCTTT - TRBV15 - TRBJ1-1 14
CASSEMQGTGEQFF TGTGCCAGCAGTGAAATGCAAGGGACGGGCGAGCAGTTCTTC - TRBV6-1 - TRBJ2-1 14
CASSLAGDETQYF TGTGCCAGCAGCTTGGCGGGAGACGAGACCCAGTACTTC - TRBV5-5 - TRBJ2-5 13
CASSWDSTDTQYF TGTGCCAGCAGTTGGGACAGCACAGATACGCAGTATTTT - TRBV28 - TRBJ2-3 13
CASSLWGYEQYF TGTGCCAGCAGTTTATGGGGCTACGAGCAGTACTTC once TRBV28 - TRBJ2-7 12
CASKGMGQENTEAFF TGTGCCAGCAAGGGCATGGGACAGGAGAACACTGAAGCTTTCTTT - TRBV6-5 TRBD1 TRBJ1-1 15
CASTLFGGTGANVLTF TGTGCCAGCACTTTGTTCGGGGGCACTGGGGCCAACGTCCTGACTTTC - TRBV2 - TRBJ2-6 16
CASSYDSIQETQYF TGTGCCAGCAGTTACGACAGCATACAAGAGACCCAGTACTTC - TRBV28 - TRBJ2-5 14
CASSFSGGADEQFF TGTGCCAGCAGCTTTAGCGGGGGGGCCGATGAGCAGTTCTTC - TRBV7-2 TRBD2 TRBJ2-1 14
CASKGGSVGFKETQYF TGTGCCAGCAAGGGTGGGAGCGTGGGGTTTAAAGAGACCCAGTACTTC once TRBV2 - TRBJ2-5 16
CASSRSPRQTQKETQYF TGTGCCAGCAGCCGAAGCCCAAGACAGACGCAAAAAGAGACCCAGTACTTC - TRBV7-2 - TRBJ2-5 17
CASSRRQNTGELFF TGTGCCAGCAGTCGCCGACAGAACACCGGGGAGCTGTTTTTT - TRBV2 - TRBJ2-2 14
CASSPVVYRAFSYEQYF TGTGCCAGCAGCCCCGTCGTGTACAGGGCCTTTTCCTACGAGCAGTACTTC - TRBV7-8 - TRBJ2-7 17
CASSSEVAGLSYNEQFF TGTGCCAGCAGCTCCGAAGTAGCGGGACTAAGCTACAATGAGCAGTTCTTC - TRBV9 TRBD2 TRBJ2-1 17
CASSLDQRTDTQYF TGTGCCAGCAGCTTAGATCAGCGCACAGATACGCAGTATTTT once TRBV11-3 - TRBJ2-3 14
CASSRSWNQPQHF TGTGCCAGCAGCCGATCCTGGAACCAGCCCCAGCATTTT - TRBV7-2 - TRBJ1-5 13
CASSLVGVEGLGYTF TGCGCCAGCAGCTTGGTTGGGGTAGAGGGACTCGGCTACACCTTC - TRBV5-1 - TRBJ1-2 15
CASSFGRLQETQYF TGTGCCAGTAGTTTCGGGAGACTCCAAGAGACCCAGTACTTC - TRBV19 - TRBJ2-5 14
CASRQDRAGNTIYF TGTGCCAGCAGACAGGACAGGGCTGGAAACACCATATATTTT - TRBV6-8 TRBD1 TRBJ1-3 14
CASSSRQGFGYTF TGTGCCAGCAGCTCAAGACAGGGGTTTGGCTACACCTTC - TRBV5-6 TRBD1 TRBJ1-2 13
CASSSGTSSYNEQFF TGTGCCAGCAGCTCGGGGACTTCCTCCTACAATGAGCAGTTCTTC few TRBV7-7 - TRBJ2-1 15
CASSLAGMEETQYF TGTGCCAGCAGTCTAGCGGGGATGGAGGAGACCCAGTACTTC - TRBV2 TRBD2 TRBJ2-5 14
CASSEERIVYEQFF TGTGCCAGCAGTGAAGAGAGGATAGTTTATGAGCAGTTCTTC - TRBV2 - TRBJ2-1 14
CASSPQADGIDTQYF TGTGCCAGCAGCCCTCAGGCCGATGGGATAGATACGCAGTATTTT - TRBV6-1 - TRBJ2-3 15
CASSLQSLSTDTQYF TGTGCCAGCAGCTTACAATCGCTTAGCACAGATACGCAGTATTTT - TRBV7-3 - TRBJ2-3 15
CAISEGTDGGYTF TGTGCCATCAGTGAGGGGACAGACGGGGGCTACACCTTC - TRBV10-3 TRBD1 TRBJ1-2 13
CASSPPWGSGANVLTF TGTGCCAGCTCACCACCGTGGGGATCTGGGGCCAACGTCCTGACTTTC - TRBV18 - TRBJ2-6 16
CASSFGSASGGANEQFF TGTGCCAGCAGCTTCGGTTCTGCTAGCGGGGGGGCCAATGAGCAGTTCTTC - TRBV11-2 TRBD2 TRBJ2-1 17
CASSFSESDEQYF TGTGCCAGCAGCTTCAGTGAATCCGACGAGCAGTACTTC - TRBV11-2 - TRBJ2-7 13
CASSAAGVREKLFF TGTGCCAGCAGTGCGGCGGGGGTTAGGGAAAAACTGTTTTTT once TRBV28 - TRBJ1-4 14
CASSLPNTDTQYF TGTGCCAGCAGCTTGCCAAACACAGATACGCAGTATTTT - TRBV5-4 - TRBJ2-3 13
CASSVTGGPYEQYF TGCGCCAGCAGCGTAACAGGGGGCCCCTACGAGCAGTACTTC - TRBV5-1 TRBD1 TRBJ2-7 14
CASSRDRASYEQYF TGTGCCAGCAGCAGGGACAGAGCCTCCTACGAGCAGTACTTC - TRBV6-6 TRBD1 TRBJ2-7 14
CASSSPGPSNEQFF TGTGCCAGCAGCTCCCCAGGACCCAGCAATGAGCAGTTCTTC - TRBV5-6 - TRBJ2-1 14
CASSFLAGGRETQYF TGTGCCAGCAGCTTCCTAGCGGGGGGCAGAGAGACCCAGTACTTC - TRBV7-2 TRBD2 TRBJ2-5 15
CASSLGRSSRYF TGTGCCAGCAGCTTAGGGCGAAGTTCGCGGTACTTC - TRBV11-2 - TRBJ2-7 12
CASASGGTVNTGELFF TGTGCCAGCGCATCAGGGGGGACAGTAAACACCGGGGAGCTGTTTTTT - TRBV7-2 - TRBJ2-2 16
CSARRVDEQYF TGCAGTGCAAGGAGGGTAGACGAGCAGTACTTC - TRBV20-1 - TRBJ2-7 11
CASSSTRGSGQFF TGTGCCAGCAGCAGCACCAGGGGAAGTGGGCAGTTCTTC - TRBV7-6 - TRBJ2-1 13
CASSQDGTGFREKLFF TGCGCCAGCAGCCAAGACGGGACAGGGTTTCGTGAAAAACTGTTTTTT - TRBV4-1 TRBD1 TRBJ1-4 16
CASSSGTGVGTDTQYF TGCGCCAGCAGCTCGGGGACAGGGGTGGGCACAGATACGCAGTATTTT - TRBV5-1 TRBD1 TRBJ2-3 16
CASRWDGDTEAFF TGCGCCAGCAGGTGGGATGGGGACACTGAAGCTTTCTTT once TRBV5-1 - TRBJ1-1 13
CATSREVSTDTQYF TGTGCCACCAGCAGAGAAGTCAGCACAGATACGCAGTATTTT - TRBV15 - TRBJ2-3 14
CASSPGLETQYF TGTGCCAGCAGCCCAGGCTTGGAGACCCAGTACTTC - TRBV7-2 - TRBJ2-5 12
CASSTGTSRTDTQYF TGTGCCAGCTCAACAGGGACTAGTAGAACAGATACGCAGTATTTT - TRBV18 TRBD2 TRBJ2-3 15
CASSVGAAPRDTQYF TGTGCCAGCAGCGTAGGGGCAGCCCCTAGGGATACGCAGTATTTT - TRBV9 - TRBJ2-3 15
CASSVQSTNEKLFF TGTGCCAGTAGTGTACAGTCAACTAATGAAAAACTGTTTTTT few TRBV19 - TRBJ1-4 14
CAISSDRDNEKLFF TGTGCCATCAGCTCCGACAGGGATAATGAAAAACTGTTTTTT - TRBV10-3 TRBD1 TRBJ1-4 14
CASSEEIGGGIWKGYTF TGTGCCAGCAGTGAAGAAATAGGAGGAGGTATTTGGAAAGGCTACACCTTC - TRBV6-1 - TRBJ1-2 17
CASRDGGNNEQFF TGTGCCAGCCGGGACGGAGGGAACAATGAGCAGTTCTTC - TRBV19 - TRBJ2-1 13
CASSVGGNSGNTIYF TGTGCCAGCAGCGTAGGGGGGAACTCTGGAAACACCATATATTTT - TRBV9 - TRBJ1-3 15
CASSPQTGTDTQYF TGTGCCAGCAGTCCCCAGACCGGCACAGATACGCAGTATTTT - TRBV28 - TRBJ2-3 14
CASSTQLETQYF TGCGCCAGCAGCACCCAATTGGAGACCCAGTACTTC - TRBV5-1 - TRBJ2-5 12
CACYIDPSEADTQYF TGTGCCTGCTATATAGACCCCTCCGAGGCAGATACGCAGTATTTT - TRBV30 - TRBJ2-3 15
CASSRRGAAFEQYF TGTGCCAGCAGTCGAAGGGGGGCGGCTTTCGAGCAGTACTTC - TRBV27 - TRBJ2-7 14
CASSFSQGGYGYTF TGTGCCAGCAGCTTCTCTCAGGGCGGGTATGGCTACACCTTC - TRBV11-2 - TRBJ1-2 14